The 10 T cell receptor beta chains below all came from one sample that was sequenced in a study of blood T cell repertoires in COVID-19 (dated by TCRdb to the early 2020s). Libraries were built with the immunoSEQ multiplex PCR assay. The clones in this table, taken by TCRdb from immuneACCESS, are in-frame only. Not every clone is retained; where verified, under half of the shortfall comes from an unresolved V gene, and the cause of the rest is unknown. For this sample there are 200,000 to 250,000 clones; roughly 87% appear just once. The leading ten clones occupy approximately 2.4% of the sample. The material sequenced was PBMCs or T cells enriched from blood (not recorded which). The receptors originated from a woman in her 30s with acute COVID-19.

CDR3 bases: TGTGCCATCAGTGCCCAGAACCAGCCCCAGCATTTT. This gives the protein CAISAQNQPQHF. The rearrangement uses TRBV10-3 and TRBJ1-5; D not resolved. Deletions cut 4 bases from V and 7 bases from J, with 8 bases between. This CDR3 has 12 amino acids. Germline CDR1 ENHRY, CDR2 SYGVKD.

The rearrangement joins TRBV5-1 to TRBJ2-7; no firm D call. CDR1 is SGHRS and CDR2 is YFSETQ in the germline V gene. CDR3 length equals 11 residues. The V end lost 0 bases, the J end lost 7 bases, and 5 bases lay between the germline ends. The CDR3 loop reads CASSLAMEQYF. Here the CDR3 DNA reads TGCGCCAGCAGCTTGGCTATGGAGCAGTACTTC.

The rearrangement uses TRBV11-2 and TRBJ2-7, with 8 bases lining up with TRBD2. The germline V gene encodes CDR1 SGHAT and CDR2 FQNNGV. The V and J ends lost 1 base and 4 bases, in that order; junction bases with no gene match: 9. The CDR3 length is 16 residues. The CDR3 nucleotides read TGTGCCAGCAGCTTAGCAGGGACTAGATCCTGGTACGAGCAGTACTTC. Protein sequence: CASSLAGTRSWYEQYF.

This clone showed up just once. The genes are TRBV11-3 and TRBJ1-1, with 7 nucleotides matching TRBD1. Per germline, CDR1 SGHNT and CDR2 YENEEA. With V trimmed by 1 base and J by 7 bases, 9 bases remained unmatched. The CDR3 loop spans 15 amino acids. CDR3: CASSLGLDRLNEAFF. The DNA for the CDR3 is TGTGCCAGCAGCTTAGGTTTGGACAGGTTAAATGAAGCTTTCTTT.

This chain joins TRBV10-2 and TRBJ1-5; unclear D gene. Trimming removed 5 bases from V and 3 bases from J, with 14 bases in between. This CDR3 is built from 15 residues. The V gene's germline CDR1 is WSHSY and CDR2 SAAADI. CDR3 region: CASSRSAGLNQPQHF. For the CDR3, the DNA is TGCGCCAGCAGTAGGTCGGCAGGACTCAATCAGCCCCAGCATTTT.

The rearrangement links TRBV4-3 to TRBJ1-2, with D uncertain. The CDR3 sequence is 15 residues long. Germline-derived CDR1 and CDR2 are LGHNA and YSLEER. V was shortened by 1 base and J by 2 bases, with 11 bases between the two germline ends. The CDR3: CASSQVVAGNYGYTF. CDR3 bases: TGCGCCAGCAGCCAAGTGGTCGCAGGCAACTATGGCTACACCTTC.

The genes are TRBV5-1 and TRBJ1-2, with 9 positions matching TRBD1. Per the germline V gene, CDR1 is SGHRS and CDR2 is YFSETQ. CDR3 length equals 16 residues. Trimming at V came to 4 bases and at J to 7 bases, leaving 14 bases not matched to a gene. The CDR3 DNA is TGCGCCAGCAGCCCGGGGACAGGGTATCTAAGTGGTGGCTACACCTTC. Residues: CASSPGTGYLSGGYTF.

The J gene is TRBJ2-2, the V gene TRBV13; D gene ambiguous. CDR3 length equals 11 residues. Germline CDR1 and CDR2: PRHDT and FYEKMQ (reference sequence). Trimming removed 6 bases from V and 5 bases from J, with 4 bases in between. CDR3 sequence reads: CASSQTGELFF. DNA for the CDR3: TGTGCCAGCAGTCAGACCGGGGAGCTGTTTTTT.

This clone appeared once. The chain has TRBV21-1 and TRBJ2-1; the table's D call TRBD1 went unverified against the DNA. TRBV21-1 is a recognized pseudogene. CDR3 length equals 15 residues. The CDR3 sequence: CASSKEQVAYNEQFF. The DNA of the CDR3 is TGTGCCAGCAGCAAGGAACAGGTAGCCTACAATGAGCAGTTCTTC.

This sequence joins TRBV9 and TRBJ2-7; tentatively, D is TRBD1 (5 bases). Germline lookup yields CDR1 SGDLS and CDR2 YYNGEE. CDR3 length: 14 residues. V lost 0 bases to trimming and J lost 2 bases, with 9 bases between them. Here the CDR3 DNA reads TGTGCCAGCAGCGTAGAAGCAGGGACCTACGAGCAGTACTTC. Amino acids: CASSVEAGTYEQYF. The full variable domain, with the rest looked up from reference TRBV9 and TRBJ2-7, is DSGVTQTPKHLITATGQRVTLRCSPRSGDLSVYWYQQSLDQGLQFLIQYYNGEERAKGNILERFSAQQFPDLHSELNLSSLELGDSALYFCASSVEAGTYEQYFGPGTRLTVT.